This T cell receptor beta chain is drawn from a study of CD8 T cells in ankylosing spondylitis. Whole-study findings and limits: A number of the motif variants had already been described in reactive arthritis synovial fluid and blood. As for the disease-linked clones, they showed a CD8+ phenotype and occurred at relatively low frequencies in peripheral blood. Clones tied to disease were said to be significantly enriched in matched ankylosing spondylitis synovial fluid. It appeared that ankylosing spondylitis blood was characterized by a TCR beta motif of under ten highly homologous variants.

One entry per CDR3 protein results from TCRdb running MiXCR on the 5' RACE reads. The data show under 120,000 distinct CDR3 sequences, less than 25% seen once. Worth noting for this clonotype: What it binds is unknown.

Trimming at V came to 1 base and at J to 5 bases, leaving 7 bases not matched to a gene. This CDR3 contains 16 residues. Germline values: CDR1 MNHEY, CDR2 SMNVEV (reference sequence). Sequenced input: synovial fluid, either unsorted or a sorted T cell fraction (not recorded which). The origin of this receptor is a male donor with ankylosing spondylitis. The chain joins TRBV27 to TRBJ2-1, with 8 bases aligning to TRBD2. The CDR3 reads CASSLFGLAGDNEQFF. In DNA form, the CDR3 reads TGTGCCAGCAGTTTATTTGGGCTAGCGGGTGACAATGAGCAGTTCTTC.